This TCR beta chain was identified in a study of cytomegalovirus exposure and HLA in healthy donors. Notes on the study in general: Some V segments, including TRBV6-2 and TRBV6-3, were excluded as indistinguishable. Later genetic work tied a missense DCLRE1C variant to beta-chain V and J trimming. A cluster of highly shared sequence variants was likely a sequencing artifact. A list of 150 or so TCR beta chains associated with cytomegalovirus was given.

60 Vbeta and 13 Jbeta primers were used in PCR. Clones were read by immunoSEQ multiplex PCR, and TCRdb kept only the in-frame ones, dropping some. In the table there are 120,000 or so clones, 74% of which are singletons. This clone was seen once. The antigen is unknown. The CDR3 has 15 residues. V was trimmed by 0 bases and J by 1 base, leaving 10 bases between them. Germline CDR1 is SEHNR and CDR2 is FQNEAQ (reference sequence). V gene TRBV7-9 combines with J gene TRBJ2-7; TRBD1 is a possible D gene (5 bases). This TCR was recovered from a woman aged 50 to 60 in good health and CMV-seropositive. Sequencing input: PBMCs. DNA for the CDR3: TGTGCCAGCAGCTTAGCGCTAACAGGTTCCTACGAGCAGTACTTC. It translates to CASSLALTGSYEQYF. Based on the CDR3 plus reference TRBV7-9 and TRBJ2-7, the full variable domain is DTGVSQNPRHKITKRGQNVTFRCDPISEHNRLYWYRQTLGQGPEFLTYFQNEAQLEKSRLLSDRFSAERPKGSFSTLEIQRTEQGDSAMYLCASSLALTGSYEQYFGPGTRLTVT.